Each of the 27 T cell receptor beta chains below was sequenced from the same sample in a study of molecular identifiers for immune sequencing clone quantification. TCRdb analysed the PCR reads with MiXCR anew, one entry per CDR3 protein. The table has hundreds of thousands of distinct CDR3 sequences, approximately 24% seen once. The specimen sequenced was naive CD8+ T cells from blood, with Jurkat cell RNA spiked in. Sample subset: FACS-sorted CD8+CD4-CCR7+CD45RA+ naive T cells. The receptor source for this set is a human donor in good health. Some libraries in this study had Jurkat cell RNA spiked in.

The rearrangement uses TRBV4-1 and TRBJ2-7; 9 bases match TRBD1. The CDR3 runs to 15 residues. Germline V gene lookup returns CDR1 MGHRA and CDR2 YSYEKL. V lost 4 bases, J lost 7 bases, and 11 bases stayed unmatched. The CDR3 protein is CASSLKTGQGREQYF. The CDR3 nucleotides are TGCGCCAGCAGCCTAAAAACCGGACAGGGGCGGGAGCAGTACTTC.

To note about this clonotype: One end of the junction is discordant with germline, which a read error may explain. V usage is TRBV7-9 and J usage is TRBJ2-3, with D perhaps matching TRBD2 (6 bases). Germline CDR1 is SEHNR and CDR2 is FQNEAQ (reference sequence). The CDR3 has 16 amino acids. CDR3: CASNPPVGAGPDTLYF. CDR3 in DNA: TGTGCCAGCAACCCACCGGTGGGAGCGGGCCCAGATACGCTGTATTTT.

V and J are TRBV7-2 and TRBJ2-7, with D unresolved. Per the germline V gene, CDR1 is SGHTA and CDR2 is FQGNSA. Trimming removed 5 bases at V and 4 bases at J, with 21 bases between. The CDR3 consists of 16 residues. The CDR3 loop is CASSHSSYLRTYEQYF. The DNA of the CDR3 is TGTGCCAGCAGCCACAGCAGCTACCTTCGGACGTACGAGCAGTACTTC.

This clonotype has at least ten counts. The chain uses TRBV7-9 and TRBJ1-1, with D possibly being TRBD1 (5 bases). There are 13 residues in the CDR3. Trimming took 7 bases from V and 1 from J, leaving 10 bases between them. Germline values: CDR1 SEHNR, CDR2 FQNEAQ (reference sequence). The CDR3 loop is CASNGHKNTEAFF. The CDR3 region has the DNA TGTGCCAGCAACGGACACAAGAACACTGAAGCTTTCTTT.

At least ten counts were recorded for this clonotype. V and J are TRBV14 and TRBJ1-1; D gene uncertain. V dropped 3 bases and J dropped 7 bases, with 9 bases sitting between them. The CDR3 length is 12 residues. Per germline, CDR1 SGHDN and CDR2 FVKESK. CDR3 residues: CASSHGRVEAFF. In nucleotides, the CDR3 is TGTGCCAGCAGCCACGGGCGGGTTGAAGCTTTCTTT.

This clonotype was detected many times. The V call is TRBV29-1, the J call TRBJ1-1; no clear D gene. The V and J ends lost 7 bases and 3 bases respectively, with 15 bases between them. The CDR3 spans 13 residues. Per the germline V gene, CDR1 is SQVTM and CDR2 is ANQGSEA. In DNA, the CDR3 is TGCAGCGCTCCCGTGGCAGGCGACACTGAAGCTTTCTTT. Translation: CSAPVAGDTEAFF.

The table lists this clonotype with many counts. The gene calls are TRBV21-1 and TRBJ2-3; the listed D gene, TRBD2, was not tested against the DNA. TRBV21-1 is assigned pseudogene status. The CDR3 consists of 17 residues. Here the CDR3 reads CASNPSQVAGPTDTQYF. The DNA of the CDR3 is TGTGCCAGCAACCCAAGTCAGGTAGCGGGGCCAACAGATACGCAGTATTTT.

Turning to this clonotype: This may arise from a read error, as a much more abundant clone is one base away. The chain carries TRBV5-3 and TRBJ1-1; a weak D match, TRBD1 (5 bases). TRBV5-3 is an ORF for which the function is uncertain. This CDR3 contains 13 residues. CDR3 sequence (DNA): TGTGCCAGCAGCTACAGACAGAACACTGTAGCTTTCTTT. Its protein is CASSYRQNTVAFF.

In this sample, this clonotype turned up many times. The chain links TRBV2 to TRBJ1-1; D possibly corresponds to TRBD1 (5 bases). Trimming left V 6 bases short and J 1 base short, with 6 bases between. The CDR3 has 12 amino acids. Germline V CDR1 and CDR2: SNHLY, FYNNEI. The CDR3 spells CASSGTNTEAFF. In nucleotides, the CDR3 is TGTGCCAGCAGCGGGACGAACACTGAAGCTTTCTTT.

Ten or more counts support this clonotype. CDR3 bases: TGTGCCTGGGAAGGAAACAGGGGGTCCGGTGAGCAGTTCTTC. Its protein is CAWEGNRGSGEQFF. The chain combines TRBV30 with TRBJ2-1, with 8 nucleotides matching TRBD1. The J segment lost 9 bases and the V segment lost 5 bases, leaving 12 bases of the junction unmatched. This CDR3 region has 14 residues. Germline V gives CDR1 GTSNPN, CDR2 SVGIG (reference sequence).

This clonotype was counted a few times. A junction end diverges from the germline sequence, so it may reflect a read error. The rearrangement links TRBV4-3 to TRBJ2-7; D is uncertain. In germline, CDR1 is LGHNA, CDR2 YSLEER. There are 16 residues in the CDR3. This CDR3 is CASSQDGLPRPYGQYF. The DNA for the CDR3 is TGCGCCAGCAGCCAAGATGGTCTGCCACGACCCTACGGGCAGTACTTC.

Concerning this clonotype: A read error is possible here, since a much larger clone lies one base away. V gene TRBV7-6 combines with J gene TRBJ2-5, with TRBD2 identical over 10 bases. This CDR3 region has 16 residues. The germline gives CDR1 SGHVS, CDR2 FNYEAQ. The CDR3 DNA follows: TGTGCCAGCAGCTTAGGTACATCTAGCGGGAGAGAGACCCCGTACTTC. It translates to CASSLGTSSGRETPYF.

This clonotype was found a few times. The chain joins TRBV5-1 to TRBJ2-5; TRBD2 is a possible D gene (6 bases). The CDR3 sequence is 14 residues long. Trimming pared 5 bases from V and 4 bases from J, leaving 15 bases between. The V gene's germline CDR1 is SGHRS and CDR2 YFSETQ. In nucleotides, the CDR3 is TGCGCCAGCAGGCAGGACGGGGGAGGAGAGACCCAGTACTTC. Translation: CASRQDGGGETQYF.

The rearrangement uses TRBV12-3 or TRBV12-4 and TRBJ2-5; the D gene is possibly TRBD1 (6 bases). V was pared by 6 bases and J by 5 bases, with 22 bases between. The CDR3 extends over 16 amino acids. The CDR3 here is CASRGSLQGPGETQYF. The CDR3 region has the DNA TGTGCCAGCAGAGGAAGCCTTCAGGGGCCAGGGGAGACCCAGTACTTC.

In this sample, this clonotype turned up a few times. This chain uses TRBV7-8 with TRBJ2-1; D is unclear. This CDR3 is built from 17 residues. Germline CDR1 is SGHVS and CDR2 is FQNEAQ. V was pared by 1 base and J by 6 bases, with 19 bases between. The CDR3 nucleotides are TGTGCCAGCAGCTTAGTGTTCCGCGATGGATGGGGCAATGAGCAGTTCTTC. Its protein product is CASSLVFRDGWGNEQFF. Based on the CDR3 plus reference TRBV7-8 and TRBJ2-1, the full variable domain is GAGVSQSPRYKVAKRGQDVALRCDPISGHVSLFWYQQALGQGPEFLTYFQNEAQLDKSGLPSDRFFAERPEGSVSTLKIQRTQQEDSAVYLCASSLVFRDGWGNEQFFGPGTRLTVL.

On this clonotype itself: Being one base from a much bigger clone, this may be a read error. The genes are TRBV5-6 and TRBJ1-1; TRBD1 is a possible D gene (5 bases). CDR3 size: 13 residues. The V end was cut by 3 bases, the J end by 3 bases, with 9 bases between. The germline gives CDR1 SGHDT, CDR2 YYEEEE. The CDR3 DNA is TGTGCCAGCAGCTGGGGGGATTACACTGAAGCTTTCTTT. It yields the protein CASSWGDYTEAFF.

This clonotype came up many times. This chain links TRBV6-5 with TRBJ2-7, with TRBD1 matching over 10 bases. V shed 2 bases, J shed 5 bases, and the junction held 3 bases outside the gene matches. The CDR3 contains 14 residues. Germline CDR1 and CDR2: MNHEY and SVGAGI. The CDR3 DNA is TGTGCCAGCAGTTACACGACAGGGGGCCACGAGCAGTACTTC. Protein product: CASSYTTGGHEQYF.

This clonotype was seen many times. The V gene is TRBV28, the J gene TRBJ1-1, with D tentatively TRBD1 (6 bases). The CDR3 totals 14 residues. Germline lookup yields CDR1 MDHEN and CDR2 SYDVKM. Trimming took off 3 bases at V and 4 bases at J, with 12 bases between the two ends. The CDR3 protein is CASSLLQGTTEAFF. DNA for the CDR3: TGTGCCAGCAGTTTGTTACAGGGCACCACTGAAGCTTTCTTT.

This clonotype was found a few times. The chain uses TRBV6-1 and TRBJ1-2; the D is unclear. CDR3 length: 13 residues. Germline V gene sequence: CDR1 MNHNS, CDR2 SASEGT. V lost 1 base to trimming and J lost 4 bases, with 7 bases between them. The DNA of the CDR3 is TGTGCCAGCAGTGAAGGGGAACTCTATGGCTACACCTTC. It translates to CASSEGELYGYTF.

The chain joins TRBV20-1 to TRBJ2-7, with D unresolved. The CDR3 is 15 residues long. The germline V gene has CDR1 DFQATT and CDR2 SNEGSKA (reference sequence). The V end was cut by 0 bases, the J end by 0 bases, with 12 bases between. The CDR3 reads CSARDFERSSYEQYF. The CDR3, as DNA: TGCAGTGCTAGAGATTTTGAGAGAAGCTCCTACGAGCAGTACTTC.

This clonotype came up a few times. V is TRBV3-1 and J is TRBJ2-3; 11 bases map to TRBD2. The CDR3 runs to 16 residues. Germline V CDR1 and CDR2: LGHDT, YNNKEL (reference sequence). V was pared by 3 bases and J by 5 bases, with 7 bases of the junction left unmatched. The CDR3, as DNA: TGTGCCAGCAGCCATCTACTAGCGGGGGACCAAGATACGCAGTATTTT. This sequence encodes CASSHLLAGDQDTQYF.

A word on this clonotype: This sequence may be a read error, since a much larger clone differs from it by one base. The genes are TRBV19 and TRBJ1-1; the match to TRBD1 covers 7 bases. Germline lookup yields CDR1 LNHDA and CDR2 SQIVND (reference sequence). The CDR3 runs to 14 residues. The CDR3 loop reads CACSVTGSSTEAFF. CDR3 bases: TGTGCCTGTAGTGTGACAGGGTCCTCCACTGAAGCTTTCTTT.

This clonotype was picked up many times. The rearrangement links TRBV6-5 to TRBJ1-5; 10 bases match TRBD1. The CDR3 is 18 amino acids. The J segment lost 1 base and the V segment lost 4 bases, leaving 10 bases of the junction unmatched. Per germline, CDR1 MNHEY and CDR2 SVGAGI. The CDR3 here is CASSLTGTGAGSNQPQHF. DNA for the CDR3: TGTGCCAGCAGTTTAACCGGGACAGGGGCCGGGAGCAATCAGCCCCAGCATTTT.

This clonotype was seen a few times. The chain couples TRBV20-1 to TRBJ1-6; maybe TRBD1 (5 bases). The V gene's germline CDR1 is DFQATT and CDR2 SNEGSKA (reference sequence). V lost 5 bases and J lost 0, with 20 bases in between. The CDR3 spans 18 residues. The CDR3 protein is CSAPGTRKGISYNSPLHF. In nucleotides, the CDR3 is TGCAGTGCTCCCGGGACCAGAAAGGGTATCTCCTATAATTCACCCCTCCACTTT.

This clonotype was seen ten or more times. The chain links TRBV5-4 to TRBJ2-1; 9 bases map to TRBD1. The CDR3 spans 15 residues. V shed 0 bases, J shed 8 bases, and the junction held 6 bases outside the gene matches. The germline gives CDR1 SGHNT, CDR2 YYREEE (reference sequence). The CDR3 loop is CASSLVGQGSHEQFF. CDR3 bases: TGTGCCAGCAGCTTGGTTGGACAGGGGAGCCATGAGCAGTTCTTC.

This clonotype was seen at least ten times. V usage is TRBV20-1 and J usage is TRBJ1-1, with TRBD1 identical over 8 bases. The CDR3 is 14 amino acids. Per germline, CDR1 DFQATT and CDR2 SNEGSKA (reference sequence). Trimming took 1 base from V and 1 from J; bases not matched to a gene: 2. The CDR3 protein is CSARADRANTEAFF. Written as DNA, the CDR3 is TGCAGTGCTAGAGCGGACAGGGCGAACACTGAAGCTTTCTTT.

Regarding this clonotype: A much larger clone lies a single base off, so this may be a read error. The chain recombines TRBV15 with TRBJ2-2; no clear D gene. CDR1 LNHNV and CDR2 YYDKDF come from the germline V gene (reference sequence). The CDR3 runs to 17 residues. CDR3 sequence reads: CATCRDLATSNTGELFF. The CDR3, as DNA: TGTGCCACCTGCAGAGATCTCGCCACTTCGAACACCGGGGAGCTGTTTTTT.